This T cell receptor beta chain was documented in a study of T cells in Graves' hyperthyroidism and ophthalmopathy. Study-wide findings and caveats: Most clonotypes expanded in thyroid above 0.001 were likewise present in blood. From stable hyperthyroidism, ophthalmopathy was set apart by a 13 V-J model.

In making diagnoses, clinical symptoms, serum thyroxine and TRAb, thyroid ultrasound and orbital computed tomography were all used. At least ten counts were recorded for this clonotype. What it binds is unknown. The source material, RNA transcripts, was used to amplify TCR beta CDR3 regions. First-round RT-PCR with HTBI primers amplified the TCR CDR3 region. In TCRdb, the multiplex PCR reads were re-called with MiXCR into one record per CDR3 protein. This table has 610,000 or so distinct CDR3 sequences, 46% appearing once. Trimming stripped 6 bases from V and 4 bases from J, with 12 bases between. Germline CDR1 SEHNR, CDR2 FQNEAQ (reference sequence). The CDR3 runs 13 residues.

This chain uses TRBV7-9 with TRBJ1-1; the D gene is possibly TRBD1 (5 bases). This clonotype was obtained from a woman between 18 and 29 years old with Graves' hyperthyroidism. Sequencing was done on a sample of peripheral blood or thyroid tissue (not recorded which). CDR3 amino acids: CASRREGSTEAFF. Here the CDR3 DNA reads TGTGCCAGCAGGAGAGAGGGGAGCACTGAAGCTTTCTTT.